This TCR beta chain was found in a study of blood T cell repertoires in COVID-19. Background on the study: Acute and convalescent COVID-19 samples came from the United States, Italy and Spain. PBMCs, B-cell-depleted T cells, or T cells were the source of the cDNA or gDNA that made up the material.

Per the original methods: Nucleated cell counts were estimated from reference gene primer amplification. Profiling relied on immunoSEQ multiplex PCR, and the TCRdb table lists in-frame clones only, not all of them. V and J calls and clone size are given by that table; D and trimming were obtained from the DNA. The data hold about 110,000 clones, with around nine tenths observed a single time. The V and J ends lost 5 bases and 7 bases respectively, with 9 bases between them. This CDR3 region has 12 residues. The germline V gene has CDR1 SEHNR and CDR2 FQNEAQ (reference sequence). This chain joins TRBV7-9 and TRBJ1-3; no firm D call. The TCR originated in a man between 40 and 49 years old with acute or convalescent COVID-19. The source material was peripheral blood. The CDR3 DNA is TGTGCCAGCAGCCCCAACGAGAACACCATATATTTT. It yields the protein CASSPNENTIYF.